This passage covers 3 T cell receptor beta chains from one sample sequenced in a study of blood T cell repertoires in COVID-19. The assay was immunoSEQ multiplex PCR, and TCRdb's table has in-frame clones only and misses some. The data contain more than 300,000 clones, about 88% of them singletons. The specimen was PBMCs or T cells enriched from blood (not recorded which). These receptors were obtained from a young woman who had recovered from COVID-19.

The rearrangement uses TRBV10-3 and TRBJ1-1; 7 bases are shared with TRBD1. CDR3 length: 16 amino acids. The V gene's germline CDR1 is ENHRY and CDR2 SYGVKD. The V segment lost 2 bases and the J segment 1 base; nucleotides outside the gene matches: 7. DNA for the CDR3: TGTGCCATCAGTGAGAACCCGGGACAGAAGAACACTGAAGCTTTCTTT. Residues: CAISENPGQKNTEAFF.

The V call is TRBV10-2, the J call TRBJ1-6; 8 bases align to TRBD1. J was trimmed by 0 bases and V by 7 bases; bases with no gene match: 5. Per the germline V gene, CDR1 is WSHSY and CDR2 is SAAADI. The CDR3 is 16 residues long. The CDR3 reads CASTWDRSSYNSPLHF. The CDR3 DNA sequence: TGCGCCAGCACCTGGGACAGGAGCTCCTATAATTCACCCCTCCACTTT.

Comments on this clone: At one end the junction does not follow the germline gene, possibly because of a read error. The chain uses TRBV7-7 and TRBJ1-3; D is uncertain. CDR1 is SSHAT and CDR2 is FNYEAQ in the germline V gene (reference sequence). The CDR3 sequence is 14 residues long. The CDR3: CASSLVASGNTIYF. For the CDR3, the DNA is TGTGCTAGCAGCTTAGTGGCCTCTGGAAACACCATATATTTT. Based on the CDR3 plus reference TRBV7-7 and TRBJ1-3, the full variable domain is GAGVSQSPRYKVTKRGQDVTLRCDPISSHATLYWYQQALGQGPEFLTYFNYEAQPDKSGLPSDRFSAERPEGSISTLTIQRTEQRDSAMYRCASSLVASGNTIYFGEGSWLTVV.